A single sample is the source of the 30 T cell receptor beta chains below, sequenced in a study of control samples from healthy donors and cancer patients. The data were produced by immunoSEQ multiplex PCR, yet TCRdb's version contains in-frame clones alone and is incomplete. Altogether roughly 100,000 clones are present, roughly 90% being singletons, with the ten largest covering about 2.9%. Sequencing used blood. The origin of the receptors is a human donor in good health. The donor label of this sample is uncertain.

The chain uses TRBV24-1 and TRBJ1-2; D unresolved. The CDR3 extends over 12 amino acids. Trimming took off 3 bases at V and 6 bases at J, with 7 bases between the two ends. Germline V gene sequence: CDR1 KGHDR, CDR2 SFDVKD. The CDR3 DNA is TGTGCCACCAGTGATGGGCAGGATGGCTACACCTTC. Encoded protein: CATSDGQDGYTF.

The chain uses TRBV30 and TRBJ2-3, with D perhaps matching TRBD1 (5 bases). The CDR3 is made up of 13 amino acids. CDR1 is GTSNPN, CDR2 SVGIG, per germline (reference sequence). In DNA, the CDR3 is TGTGCTTCCCAGGGCCAGCACACAGATACGCAGTATTTT. This sequence encodes CASQGQHTDTQYF.

The chain is built from TRBV21-1 and TRBJ2-7. TRBV21-1 is a pseudogene locus. The CDR3 sequence is 14 residues long. Here the CDR3 DNA reads TGTGCCAGCAGCCAGAGACCCGAATGGGACGAGCAGTACTTC. Its protein product is CASSQRPEWDEQYF.

The sample holds many counts of this clone. V gene TRBV21-1 combines with J gene TRBJ2-7. TRBV21-1 is a recognized pseudogene. The CDR3 runs to 20 residues. The CDR3 loop reads CASSKRPEQERALWRYEQYV. DNA for the CDR3: TGTGCCAGCAGCAAAAGACCCGAGCAGGAACGTGCACTTTGGAGATACGAGCAGTACGTC.

CDR3: CASSPPRGSTDTQYF. In DNA form, the CDR3 reads TGTGCCAGCAGCCCGCCGAGGGGGAGCACAGATACGCAGTATTTT. The chain is built from TRBV7-6 and TRBJ2-3, with TRBD1 as a possible D gene (6 bases). The length of the CDR3 is 15 residues. Germline CDR1 and CDR2: SGHVS and FNYEAQ. V lost 5 bases to trimming and J lost 0 bases, with 12 bases between them.

The chain couples TRBV7-9 to TRBJ1-4, with 9 bases matching TRBD1. The germline CDR1 and CDR2 sequences are SEHNR and FQNEAQ (reference sequence). V was pared by 3 bases and J by 3 bases, with 2 bases of the junction left unmatched. The CDR3 is made up of 15 amino acids. In nucleotides, the CDR3 is TGTGCCAGCAGCTTGAGGACAGGGGCTAATGAAAAACTGTTTTTT. Protein product: CASSLRTGANEKLFF.

The CDR3 region has the DNA TGTGCCACCAGTGATTCAACAGGGACCACTGAAGCTTTCTTT. This translates into CATSDSTGTTEAFF. The V call is TRBV24-1, the J call TRBJ1-1, with a tentative D call TRBD1 (6 bases). Trimming removed 2 bases at V and 4 bases at J, with 10 bases between. Germline V gene data show CDR1 as KGHDR and CDR2 as SFDVKD. This CDR3 has 14 residues.

This clone was picked up one time. This chain connects TRBV7-9 to TRBJ1-5; 7 bases map to TRBD1. The V gene's germline CDR1 is SEHNR and CDR2 FQNEAQ (reference sequence). After removal of 1 base from V and 4 bases from J, the junction contained 1 base not matched to a gene. This CDR3 is 14 amino acids long. DNA for the CDR3: TGTGCCAGCAGCTTAGAACAGGGGAATCAGCCCCAGCATTTT. This sequence encodes CASSLEQGNQPQHF.

This chain connects TRBV6-5 to TRBJ2-3; 7 nucleotides agree with TRBD2. CDR1 is MNHEY, CDR2 SVGAGI, per germline. The CDR3 runs 16 residues. With 2 bases clipped from V and 0 bases from J, the junction kept 5 bases outside the gene matches. This CDR3 reads CASSYGSGGSTDTQYF. The CDR3 nucleotides read TGTGCCAGCAGTTACGGGTCGGGGGGTAGCACAGATACGCAGTATTTT.

The V and J genes are TRBV7-9 and TRBJ1-3; D is ambiguous. The germline V gene has CDR1 SEHNR and CDR2 FQNEAQ (reference sequence). The germline V and J ends were trimmed by 3 bases and 0 bases, with 9 bases remaining between them. The CDR3 runs 15 residues. For the CDR3, the DNA is TGTGCCAGCAGCTTGCCGGGAGTCTCTGGAAACACCATATATTTT. Translation: CASSLPGVSGNTIYF.

The CDR3 nucleotides are TGTGCCAGCAGTCGGAGACAAAGGAATACTGAAGCTTTCTTT. Amino acids: CASSRRQRNTEAFF. J is TRBJ1-1 and V is TRBV2, with no clear D. The V end lost 5 bases, the J end lost 5 bases, and 15 bases lay between the germline ends. Germline V gives CDR1 SNHLY, CDR2 FYNNEI. The CDR3 extends over 14 amino acids.

The gene calls are TRBV4-3 and TRBJ1-3; the D gene is possibly TRBD1 (6 bases). V shed 4 bases and J shed 0 bases, with 13 bases lying between them. Germline CDR1 is LGHNA and CDR2 is YSLEER. This CDR3 comprises 16 residues. CDR3 in amino acids: CASSPTTGSSGNTIYF. CDR3 in DNA: TGCGCCAGCAGCCCGACGACAGGCAGCTCTGGAAACACCATATATTTT.

CDR3 sequence reads: CASSSGTGGKPQHF. The CDR3 DNA is TGTGCCAGTAGTTCCGGGACAGGGGGAAAGCCCCAGCATTTT. This chain uses TRBV19 with TRBJ1-5, with 11 positions matching TRBD1. The germline CDR1 and CDR2 sequences are LNHDA and SQIVND (reference sequence). This CDR3 has 14 amino acids. Germline trimming cut 5 bases from V and 8 bases from J; bases unmatched to any gene: 5.

This rearrangement joins TRBV15 to TRBJ2-1; 8 nucleotides agree with TRBD1. CDR3 length equals 15 residues. The germline CDR1 and CDR2 sequences are LNHNV and YYDKDF (reference sequence). With V trimmed by 5 bases and J by 4 bases, 7 bases remained unmatched. The CDR3 sequence is CATSYRDRPYNEQFF. In DNA, the CDR3 is TGTGCCACCAGCTACCGGGACAGGCCTTACAATGAGCAGTTCTTC.

This clone was seen only once. This chain uses TRBV7-9 with TRBJ2-7; no definite D call. V gave up 0 bases and J gave up 2 bases, with 8 bases separating them. Germline CDR1 and CDR2: SEHNR and FQNEAQ (reference sequence). The CDR3 loop spans 14 amino acids. CDR3 in DNA: TGTGCCAGCAGCTTAGCGGTGAGCCCCTACGAGCAGTACGTC. It is translated as CASSLAVSPYEQYV.

The chain recombines TRBV10-3 with TRBJ2-1, with no clear D. CDR1 is ENHRY and CDR2 is SYGVKD in the germline V gene. V lost 10 bases to trimming and J lost 0 bases, with 13 bases between them. CDR3 size: 14 residues. In DNA, the CDR3 is TGTGCCACCCGAATTCCCGGCTCCTACAATGAGCAGTTCTTC. It specifies CATRIPGSYNEQFF.

The CDR3 sequence: CASSDPPSGSTDTQYF. Written as DNA, the CDR3 is TGTGCCAGCAGTGACCCCCCTAGCGGGTCCACAGATACGCAGTATTTT. V and J are TRBV2 and TRBJ2-3, with 8 positions matching TRBD2. The V gene's germline CDR1 is SNHLY and CDR2 FYNNEI. The CDR3 length is 16 residues. The J segment lost 2 bases and the V segment lost 3 bases, leaving 7 bases of the junction unmatched.

This clone has a single count. For the CDR3, the DNA is TGTGCCAGCAGCGTAGACGTATTCTCCTACAATGAGCAGTTCTTC. The encoded protein is CASSVDVFSYNEQFF. This chain links TRBV9 with TRBJ2-1; no clear D. This CDR3 has 15 residues. V was clipped by 0 bases and J by 0 bases, with 7 bases between them. Germline V gene data show CDR1 as SGDLS and CDR2 as YYNGEE.

This clone showed up just a few times. This rearrangement joins TRBV6-2 or TRBV6-3 to TRBJ1-2; D unresolved. The CDR3 has 13 amino acids. Per germline, CDR1 MNHEY and CDR2 SVGEGT. The V end lost 5 bases, the J end lost 2 bases, and 9 bases lay between the germline ends. CDR3 region: CASSADGNYGYTF. Written as DNA, the CDR3 is TGTGCCAGCAGTGCAGACGGAAACTATGGCTACACCTTC.

This chain connects TRBV2 to TRBJ2-3; no firm D call. The germline V and J ends were trimmed by 4 bases and 2 bases, with 7 bases remaining between them. This CDR3 has 13 amino acids. Germline V CDR1 and CDR2: SNHLY, FYNNEI. The CDR3 sequence: CASSGWNTDTQYF. As DNA, the CDR3 is TGTGCCAGCAGTGGCTGGAACACAGATACGCAGTATTTT. Full variable domain (remainder filled in from reference TRBV2 and TRBJ2-3): EPEVTQTPSHQVTQMGQEVILRCVPISNHLYFYWYRQILGQKVEFLVSFYNNEISEKSEIFDDQFSVERPDGSNFTLKIRSTKLEDSAMYFCASSGWNTDTQYFGPGTRLTVL.

This chain uses TRBV7-9 with TRBJ2-7, with 7 bases that match TRBD1. This CDR3 comprises 14 residues. Germline CDR1 and CDR2: SEHNR and FQNEAQ (reference sequence). The junction had 6 bases not matched to a gene; V was cut back by 7 bases and J by 0 bases. This chain's CDR3 is CASTPDRNSYEQYF. The DNA of the CDR3 is TGTGCCAGCACCCCGGACAGGAACTCCTACGAGCAGTACTTC.

V usage is TRBV6-5 and J usage is TRBJ2-7; TRBD1 matches at 8 bases. Germline assignment: CDR1 MNHEY and CDR2 SVGAGI. The CDR3 is 15 amino acids. V trimming: 5 bases; J trimming: 5 bases; junction bases outside the gene matches: 11. The CDR3 DNA reads TGTGCCAGCAGTCTAGAGGCAGGGGGCTACGACGAGCAGTACTTC. Encoded protein: CASSLEAGGYDEQYF.

CDR3 bases: TGCAGCGTTGGGGAGGGTCGGGGAATAGGGTATGGCTACACCTTC. Its protein is CSVGEGRGIGYGYTF. The chain uses TRBV29-1 and TRBJ1-2; D uncertain. The CDR3 runs 15 residues. V was clipped by 4 bases and J by 5 bases, with 20 bases between them. The germline gives CDR1 SQVTM, CDR2 ANQGSEA.

This clone showed up just a few times. V and J are TRBV7-8 and TRBJ2-2; perhaps TRBD1 as D (8 bases). The length of the CDR3 is 18 residues. The V end was cut by 2 bases, the J end by 1 base, with 17 bases between. CDR1 and CDR2 (germline): SGHVS, FQNEAQ. The CDR3 DNA reads TGTGCCAGCAGCTTACCCCGGACAGGGAGGGGGAACACCGGGGAGCTGTTTTTT. It specifies CASSLPRTGRGNTGELFF.

The chain is built from TRBV2 and TRBJ1-3; no reliable D call. Germline V gene lookup returns CDR1 SNHLY and CDR2 FYNNEI. The CDR3 covers 15 residues. Trimming took off 7 bases at V and 2 bases at J, with 15 bases between the two ends. For the CDR3, the DNA is TGTGCCAGCAATCTACAGAGTCGGACTGGAAACACCATATATTTT. It translates to CASNLQSRTGNTIYF.

The CDR3 DNA is TGTGCCAGCAGACAGGGCAGCTCCTACGAGCAGTACGTC. As protein: CASRQGSSYEQYV. The rearrangement joins TRBV6-5 to TRBJ2-7, with D tentatively TRBD1 (6 bases). V was cut by 6 bases and J by 0 bases, with 9 bases left in between. CDR1 is MNHEY and CDR2 is SVGAGI in the germline V gene. This CDR3 has 13 residues.

V is TRBV7-9 and J is TRBJ1-1; possibly TRBD1 for D (5 bases). Germline assignment: CDR1 SEHNR and CDR2 FQNEAQ (reference sequence). This CDR3 has 13 residues. V dropped 5 bases and J dropped 2 bases, with 9 bases sitting between them. CDR3 amino acids: CASSAQANTEAFF. The CDR3 nucleotides read TGTGCCAGCAGCGCACAGGCTAACACTGAAGCTTTCTTT.

The chain has TRBV4-1 and TRBJ1-3, with D hard to call. The CDR3 is 17 residues long. The V gene's germline CDR1 is MGHRA and CDR2 YSYEKL. Trimming shortened V by 0 bases and J by 0 bases, and 12 bases separated the two germline ends. CDR3 residues: CASSQERYKSSGNTIYF. CDR3 DNA: TGCGCCAGCAGCCAAGAGAGGTACAAGAGCTCTGGAAACACCATATATTTT.

The rearrangement uses TRBV28 and TRBJ1-2; 10 bases fit TRBD1. This CDR3 comprises 16 residues. V trimming: 6 bases; J trimming: 1 base; junction bases outside the gene matches: 8. CDR1 is MDHEN and CDR2 is SYDVKM in the germline V gene. CDR3 nucleotide sequence: TGTGCCAGCAGCCCCCCGGGACAGGGGCTTAACTATGGCTACACCTTC. Translation gives CASSPPGQGLNYGYTF.

The CDR3 sequence: CASSPQRESYTF. The CDR3, as DNA: TGTGCCAGCTCACCACAGAGGGAAAGCTACACCTTC. V gene TRBV18 combines with J gene TRBJ1-2; D is ambiguous. This CDR3 contains 12 residues. Germline V gives CDR1 KGHSH, CDR2 LQKENI. V was cut by 1 base and J by 9 bases, with 9 bases left in between.